The rows below give T cell receptor beta chains drawn from one sample of a study of CD8 T cells in Susac syndrome. TCRdb analysed the immunoSEQ multiplex PCR reads with MiXCR anew, one entry per CDR3 protein. The sample yields some 140,000 distinct CDR3 sequences, 90% to 95% seen once. The sample consisted of CD8+ T cells from PBMCs. The receptors here all came from a human donor with multiple sclerosis. CDR3s include the opening cysteine and the closing phenylalanine or tryptophan. Each record gives: V gene, J gene, D gene, clone size, CDR3 protein, CDR3 DNA. The D gene is left open where the match is weak. Clone sizes are given selectively: once, few, many, or a class where the clone is expanded.

>TRBV7-9|TRBJ2-7|NA|NA
CASSLLGRDDQYF
TGTGCCAGCAGCTTATTAGGACGGGACGACCAGTACTTC
>TRBV12-3/TRBV12-4|TRBJ2-5|TRBD2|NA
CASSPGLAGSTTQYF
TGTGCCAGCAGCCCGGGACTAGCGGGATCCACGACCCAGTACTTC
>TRBV15|TRBJ2-1|NA|NA
CATSWGGQIEQFF
TGTGCCACCAGCTGGGGTGGACAGATTGAGCAGTTCTTC
>TRBV5-1|TRBJ2-7|TRBD2|NA
CASSPGTSRNEQYF
TGCGCCAGCAGCCCCGGGACTAGCCGGAACGAGCAGTACTTC
>TRBV3-1|TRBJ1-5|TRBD1|NA
CASSQADRADQPQHF
TGTGCCAGCAGCCAAGCGGACAGGGCCGATCAGCCCCAGCATTTT
>TRBV7-9|TRBJ2-5|TRBD1|NA
CASSPRQGRETQYF
TGTGCCAGCAGCCCCCGACAGGGGAGGGAGACCCAGTACTTC
>TRBV5-4|TRBJ2-7|NA|NA
CASSLNPGASYEQYF
TGTGCCAGCAGCTTAAACCCGGGAGCGAGTTACGAGCAGTACTTC
>TRBV4-1|TRBJ2-2|NA|NA
CASSQGLGELFF
TGCGCCAGCAGCCAAGGATTAGGGGAGCTGTTTTTT
>TRBV19|TRBJ2-3|NA|NA
CASSGVTDTQYF
TGTGCCAGTAGTGGAGTCACAGATACGCAGTATTTT
>TRBV25-1|TRBJ1-1|NA|NA
CASSEGDVGAREAFF
TGTGCCAGCAGTGAAGGGGATGTCGGGGCTCGTGAAGCTTTCTTT
>TRBV7-9|TRBJ2-3|NA|once
CASSLALTDTQYF
TGTGCCAGCAGCTTAGCGCTTACAGATACGCAGTATTTT
>TRBV6-5|TRBJ2-5|NA|NA
CASSSPVSSGETQYF
TGTGCCAGCAGTTCCCCCGTTAGCTCCGGAGAGACCCAGTACTTC
>TRBV29-1|TRBJ2-7|NA|NA
CSVGDHEQYF
TGCAGCGTTGGGGACCACGAGCAGTACTTC
>TRBV7-9|TRBJ1-5|NA|NA
CASSSTGFGPQHF
TGTGCCAGCAGCTCAACAGGGTTCGGGCCCCAGCATTTT
>TRBV29-1|TRBJ2-7|NA|NA
CSVEEMGQTYEQYF
TGCAGCGTTGAAGAAATGGGGCAGACCTACGAGCAGTACTTC
>TRBV7-9|TRBJ2-3|NA|NA
CASSLLGARTTDTQYF
TGTGCCAGCAGCTTATTAGGGGCGCGGACCACAGATACGCAGTATTTT
>TRBV25-1|TRBJ1-1|NA|NA
CASSEAVGSFFAEAFF
TGTGCCAGCAGTGAAGCGGTGGGGTCTTTCTTCGCTGAAGCTTTCTTT
>TRBV9|TRBJ2-4|TRBD1|once
CASSSSGGDIKNIQYF
TGTGCCAGCAGTTCGTCAGGGGGCGACATAAAAAACATTCAGTACTTC
>TRBV3-1|TRBJ1-2|NA|NA
CASSQAYENSRYGYTF
TGTGCCAGCAGCCAAGCTTACGAAAACAGCCGCTATGGCTACACCTTC
>TRBV6-1|TRBJ1-2|NA|NA
CASTEGWGYDYTF
TGTGCCAGCACCGAAGGTTGGGGGTATGACTACACCTTC
>TRBV30|TRBJ2-7|TRBD1|once
CAWSVGTGGDEQYF
TGTGCCTGGAGTGTCGGAACAGGGGGCGACGAGCAGTACTTC
>TRBV9|TRBJ1-1|NA|NA
CASSLEHTNTEAFF
TGTGCCAGCAGCTTAGAACACACGAACACTGAAGCTTTCTTT
>TRBV5-1|TRBJ2-5|TRBD2|NA
CASGLAGGAQETQYF
TGCGCCAGCGGGTTAGCGGGAGGGGCCCAAGAGACCCAGTACTTC
>TRBV3-1|TRBJ1-4|NA|NA
CASSQGGYNEKLFF
TGTGCCAGCAGCCAAGGAGGGTATAATGAAAAACTGTTTTTT
>TRBV10-3|TRBJ1-2|NA|NA
CAISESRNAPNNGYTF
TGTGCCATCAGTGAGTCTAGGAACGCTCCCAATAATGGCTACACCTTC
>TRBV28|TRBJ1-5|NA|NA
CASIPQGITDQPQHF
TGTGCCAGCATCCCACAGGGTATTACCGATCAGCCCCAGCATTTT
>TRBV20-1|TRBJ2-1|NA|NA
CSARDQPSYNEQFF
TGCAGTGCTAGAGATCAACCCTCCTACAATGAGCAGTTCTTC
>TRBV7-4|TRBJ1-5|TRBD1|NA
CASTSLQGQANQPQHF
TGTGCCAGCACCTCGCTACAGGGGCAGGCCAATCAGCCCCAGCATTTT
>TRBV5-6|TRBJ2-1|NA|NA
CASSFRAGAYNEQFF
TGTGCCAGCAGCTTTCGGGCGGGTGCCTACAATGAGCAGTTCTTC
>TRBV6-2/TRBV6-3|TRBJ2-5|NA|NA
CASTPGGGETQYF
TGTGCCAGCACCCCCGGCGGGGGCGAGACCCAGTACTTC
>TRBV6-5|TRBJ1-1|NA|few
CASSYSGGTEAFF
TGTGCCAGCAGTTATTCGGGGGGCACTGAAGCTTTCTTT
>TRBV25-1|TRBJ2-3|NA|once
CASSEPGLRFSTDTQYF
TGTGCCAGCAGTGAGCCGGGACTGCGCTTTAGCACAGATACGCAGTATTTT
>TRBV7-9|TRBJ2-7|NA|NA
CASSLAVGRIYEQYF
TGTGCCAGCAGCTTAGCGGTAGGCAGAATCTACGAGCAGTACTTC
>TRBV4-1|TRBJ2-1|TRBD2|NA
CASSQDRVASGKYNEQFF
TGCGCCAGCAGCCAAGATAGGGTGGCTAGCGGGAAGTACAATGAGCAGTTCTTC
>TRBV5-4|TRBJ2-7|NA|NA
CASSFNRDYEQYF
TGTGCCAGCAGCTTCAACAGGGACTACGAGCAGTACTTC
>TRBV2|TRBJ2-2|NA|NA
CASSGVNTGELFF
TGTGCCAGCAGTGGGGTAAACACCGGGGAGCTGTTTTTT
>TRBV7-2|TRBJ2-7|NA|NA
CASSLDPGVIAYEQYF
TGTGCCAGCAGCTTAGACCCCGGAGTTATTGCCTACGAGCAGTACTTC
>TRBV10-1|TRBJ2-3|TRBD2|NA
CASSEPPSGLGTDTQYF
TGCGCCAGCAGTGAGCCCCCCTCCGGACTAGGCACAGATACGCAGTATTTT